These 24 T cell receptor beta chains were sequenced from one sample in a study of blood T cell repertoires in COVID-19. Sequencing was performed with immunoSEQ multiplex PCR; in TCRdb, only in-frame clones are kept and a portion is missing. The profile shows a few hundred thousand clones, 88% of them singletons. Material: peripheral blood. These receptors were collected from a man between 65 and 85 years old with acute or convalescent COVID-19.

The V and J genes are TRBV6-2 or TRBV6-3 and TRBJ2-5; tentative D call: TRBD2 (5 bases). Trimming cost V 5 bases and J 5 bases, with 6 bases left between them. The germline CDR1 and CDR2 sequences are MNHEY and SVGEGT. This CDR3 contains 11 residues. Written as DNA, the CDR3 is TGTGCCAGCAGTACGGGGGAGACCCAGTACTTC. Translated: CASSTGETQYF.

The chain uses TRBV28 and TRBJ1-5; 8 nucleotides align to TRBD1. The CDR3 totals 15 residues. J gave up 4 bases and V 5 bases, and 7 bases lay outside the gene matches. Germline V lookup: CDR1 MDHEN, CDR2 SYDVKM. As DNA, the CDR3 is TGTGCCAGCAGTACACGGACAGGGATAAATCAGCCCCAGCATTTT. Translation: CASSTRTGINQPQHF.

The chain links TRBV7-3 to TRBJ2-3; 7 nucleotides match TRBD2. J gave up 2 bases and V 1 base, and 6 bases lay outside the gene matches. Germline loops: CDR1 SGHTA, CDR2 FQGTGA. The CDR3 has 16 residues. DNA for the CDR3: TGTGCCAGCAGCTTAATGGGTGCGGGGGTCACAGATACGCAGTATTTT. Amino acids: CASSLMGAGVTDTQYF.

V usage is TRBV5-1 and J usage is TRBJ2-1; TRBD2 aligns across 10 bases. Germline-derived CDR1 and CDR2 are SGHRS and YFSETQ. The CDR3 is made up of 16 amino acids. V lost 0 bases, J lost 10 bases, and 10 bases stayed unmatched. The chain's CDR3 is CASSLEASGSLGEQFF. In nucleotides, the CDR3 is TGCGCCAGCAGCTTGGAGGCTAGCGGGAGTTTAGGCGAGCAGTTCTTC.

The chain couples TRBV11-3 to TRBJ2-1; TRBD2 matches at 12 bases. The trim removed 5 bases at V and 0 bases at J, leaving 5 bases unmatched. The CDR3 loop spans 17 amino acids. Germline loops: CDR1 SGHNT, CDR2 YENEEA. DNA for the CDR3: TGTGCCAGCAGCGAGTCGACTAGCGGGAGCTCCTACAATGAGCAGTTCTTC. It codes for CASSESTSGSSYNEQFF.

The chain has TRBV2 and TRBJ2-6; possible D gene TRBD1, 6 bases. The CDR3 loop spans 16 amino acids. Germline V gene lookup returns CDR1 SNHLY and CDR2 FYNNEI. V lost 7 bases, J lost 1 base, and 14 bases lay in between. Here the CDR3 reads CASTTGTSSGANVLTF. The CDR3 coding sequence is TGTGCCAGCACGACAGGTACCTCTTCTGGGGCCAACGTCCTGACTTTC.

This rearrangement joins TRBV19 to TRBJ2-3; 10 bases fit TRBD2. The CDR3 runs 15 residues. Per the germline V gene, CDR1 is LNHDA and CDR2 is SQIVND (reference sequence). Unmatched junction bases numbered 7, after V lost 5 bases and J lost 5 bases. The CDR3 loop is CASSWVAGGLDTQYF. As DNA, the CDR3 is TGTGCCAGTAGTTGGGTAGCGGGGGGCCTAGATACGCAGTATTTT.

This clone was recorded a few times. The V call is TRBV28, the J call TRBJ1-5; 8 bases are shared with TRBD1. The CDR3 is 16 amino acids. Losses at the gene ends were 5 bases for V and 3 bases for J; bases not matched to a gene: 9. Germline CDR1 reads MDHEN; CDR2 reads SYDVKM. The DNA of the CDR3 is TGTGCCAGCAGTGTAGCAGGGGGCAAGGTCAATCAGCCCCAGCATTTT. Amino acids: CASSVAGGKVNQPQHF.

The count of this clone is one. This chain joins TRBV19 and TRBJ2-1; possibly TRBD2 for D (6 bases). The CDR3 contains 14 residues. Germline assignment: CDR1 LNHDA and CDR2 SQIVND (reference sequence). Trimming shortened V by 8 bases and J by 0 bases, and 11 bases separated the two germline ends. In nucleotides, the CDR3 is TGTGCCAGTTGGAGCGGGTTCTCCTACAATGAGCAGTTCTTC. As protein: CASWSGFSYNEQFF.

The genes are TRBV30 and TRBJ2-7; 9 bases map to TRBD2. There are 12 residues in the CDR3. V gave up 3 bases and J gave up 6 bases; unmatched junction bases: 3. Germline lookup yields CDR1 GTSNPN and CDR2 SVGIG (reference sequence). DNA for the CDR3: TGTGCCTGGAGGGGACTAGCCAGCGAGCAGTACTTC. This encodes CAWRGLASEQYF.

This chain joins TRBV5-1 and TRBJ2-2; 10 bases line up with TRBD1. Looked up from germline, CDR1 is SGHRS and CDR2 is YFSETQ. V lost 4 bases, J lost 5 bases, and 8 bases stayed unmatched. CDR3 size: 16 residues. The CDR3 protein is CASSRFGTGVTGELFF. The CDR3 bases are TGCGCCAGCAGCCGATTCGGGACAGGGGTGACCGGGGAGCTGTTTTTT.

In its sample, this clone was seen a few times. This chain links TRBV19 with TRBJ1-2; D is ambiguous. The CDR3 is 14 residues long. The V end was cut by 1 base, the J end by 8 bases, with 14 bases between. In germline, CDR1 is LNHDA, CDR2 SQIVND (reference sequence). The CDR3 DNA follows: TGTGCCAGTAGTATAGGTAGTAATCGCCCAGGCTACACCTTC. This encodes CASSIGSNRPGYTF. The whole variable domain, remainder taken from reference TRBV19 and TRBJ1-2, is DGGITQSPKYLFRKEGQNVTLSCEQNLNHDAMYWYRQDPGQGLRLIYYSQIVNDFQKGDIAEGYSVSREKKESFPLTVTSAQKNPTAFYLCASSIGSNRPGYTFGSGTRLTVV.

This chain connects TRBV7-5 to TRBJ2-3; no DNA check was done on the table's D call, TRBD1. TRBV7-5 is given as a pseudogene. This CDR3 is 15 amino acids long. CDR3 region: CVRSLGTDSTDTQYF. CDR3 nucleotide sequence: TGTGTCAGAAGCTTGGGGACAGACAGCACAGATACGCAGTATTTT.

The DNA for the CDR3 is TGTGCCAGCAGCTTAGCTAGAAGCAATGAGCAGTTCTTC. The encoded protein is CASSLARSNEQFF. The rearrangement joins TRBV7-2 to TRBJ2-1; no firm D call. Per the germline V gene, CDR1 is SGHTA and CDR2 is FQGNSA. This CDR3 is built from 13 residues. The V and J ends lost 0 bases and 6 bases respectively, with 6 bases between them.

V is TRBV30 and J is TRBJ1-1; 7 bases align to TRBD1. Unmatched junction bases numbered 10, after V lost 4 bases and J lost 5 bases. CDR1 is GTSNPN, CDR2 SVGIG, per germline (reference sequence). The CDR3 runs 14 residues. Here the CDR3 reads CAWTSQGSRTEAFF. The DNA for the CDR3 is TGTGCCTGGACCTCACAGGGGAGTCGAACTGAAGCTTTCTTT. The full variable domain, its missing parts supplied by reference TRBV30 and TRBJ1-1, is SQTIHQWPATLVQPVGSPLSLECTVEGTSNPNLYWYRQAAGRGLQLLFYSVGIGQISSEVPQNLSASRPQDRQFILSSKKLLLSDSGFYLCAWTSQGSRTEAFFGQGTRLTVV.

The V gene is TRBV5-1, the J gene TRBJ2-7; TRBD1 matches at 12 bases. Germline CDR1 is SGHRS and CDR2 is YFSETQ. V shed 3 bases, J shed 3 bases, and the junction held 4 bases outside the gene matches. The CDR3 sequence is 15 residues long. CDR3 region: CASSSGTGGIYEQYF. The CDR3 region has the DNA TGCGCCAGCAGCTCTGGGACAGGGGGCATCTACGAGCAGTACTTC. The full variable domain, with the rest looked up from reference TRBV5-1 and TRBJ2-7, is KAGVTQTPRYLIKTRGQQVTLSCSPISGHRSVSWYQQTPGQGLQFLFEYFSETQRNKGNFPGRFSGRQFSNSRSEMNVSTLELGDSALYLCASSSGTGGIYEQYFGPGTRLTVT.

J is TRBJ2-5 and V is TRBV27, with 8 bases matching TRBD1. Trimming cost V 6 bases and J 2 bases; bases outside gene matches: 8. Germline V gene lookup returns CDR1 MNHEY and CDR2 SMNVEV (reference sequence). The length of the CDR3 is 15 residues. Here the CDR3 reads CASRFLGQAQETQYF. CDR3 DNA: TGTGCCAGCAGATTCCTGGGACAGGCTCAAGAGACCCAGTACTTC.

The V gene is TRBV6-2 or TRBV6-3, the J gene TRBJ1-5, with unresolved D. This CDR3 comprises 13 residues. Germline V gene lookup returns CDR1 MNHEY and CDR2 SVGEGT. The V end lost 4 bases, the J end lost 9 bases, and 13 bases lay between the germline ends. The CDR3 nucleotides read TGTGCCAGCAGTTCCGACCGTCTAGGGCCCCAGCATTTT. The encoded protein is CASSSDRLGPQHF.

This chain joins TRBV11-2 and TRBJ2-1; TRBD2 aligns across 7 bases. Germline CDR1 is SGHAT and CDR2 is FQNNGV. J lost 7 bases, V lost 3 bases, and 6 bases had no gene match. The CDR3 spans 14 residues. CDR3 nucleotides: TGTGCCAGCAGCTTCTTCGCGGGAGTTAATGAGCAGTTCTTC. This codes for CASSFFAGVNEQFF.

V gene TRBV7-9 combines with J gene TRBJ2-2; TRBD1 aligns across 8 bases. There are 14 residues in the CDR3. Germline V gene sequence: CDR1 SEHNR, CDR2 FQNEAQ (reference sequence). The trim removed 6 bases at V and 8 bases at J, leaving 8 bases unmatched. DNA of the CDR3: TGTGCCAGCAGGGGACAGGAGAGAGTAGGGGAGCTGTTTTTT. It is translated as CASRGQERVGELFF.

The chain joins TRBV7-2 to TRBJ1-6; 9 nucleotides align to TRBD1. In germline, CDR1 is SGHTA, CDR2 FQGNSA. The CDR3 contains 19 residues. J lost 2 bases, V lost 4 bases, and 12 bases had no gene match. The CDR3 bases are TGTGCCAGCAGCTCGAGGGGACAGGGAGGGTCGACCTATAATTCACCCCTCCACTTT. Protein product: CASSSRGQGGSTYNSPLHF.

The genes are TRBV10-3 and TRBJ1-6; D perhaps matches TRBD1 (6 bases). This CDR3 is built from 13 residues. Trimming cost V 8 bases and J 7 bases, with 12 bases left between them. Germline V CDR1 and CDR2: ENHRY, SYGVKD. The CDR3 DNA sequence: TGTGCCATCCGACAGGAAGAGAATTCACCCCTCCACTTT. Translating it yields CAIRQEENSPLHF.

The V call is TRBV18, the J call TRBJ2-7; 10 bases are shared with TRBD2. The CDR3 is 16 amino acids. In germline, CDR1 is KGHSH, CDR2 LQKENI. V shed 3 bases and J 4 bases; nucleotides not matched to a gene: 9. CDR3 region: CASSPNQLAGVYEQYF. CDR3 sequence (DNA): TGTGCCAGCTCACCGAACCAGCTAGCGGGAGTTTACGAGCAGTACTTC.

This chain connects TRBV15 to TRBJ1-5; D is possibly TRBD1 (5 bases). The CDR3 contains 17 residues. The germline V gene encodes CDR1 LNHNV and CDR2 YYDKDF (reference sequence). Trimming left V 1 base short and J 2 bases short, with 15 bases between. CDR3: CATSRGYPDSGNQPQHF. Here the CDR3 DNA reads TGTGCCACCAGCAGAGGGTATCCCGACAGCGGCAATCAGCCCCAGCATTTT.